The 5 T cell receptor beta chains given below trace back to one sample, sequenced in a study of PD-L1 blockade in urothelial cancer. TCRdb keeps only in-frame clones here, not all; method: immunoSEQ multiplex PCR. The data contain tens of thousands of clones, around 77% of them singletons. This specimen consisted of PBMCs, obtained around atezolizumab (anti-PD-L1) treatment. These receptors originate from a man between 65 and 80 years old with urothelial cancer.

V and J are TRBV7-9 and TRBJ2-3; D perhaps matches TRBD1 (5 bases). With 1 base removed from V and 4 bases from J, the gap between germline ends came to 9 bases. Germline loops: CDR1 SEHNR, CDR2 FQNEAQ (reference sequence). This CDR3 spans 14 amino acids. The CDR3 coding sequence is TGTGCCAGCAGCTTAGGGGGCAGGGCAGATACGCAGTATTTT. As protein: CASSLGGRADTQYF.

CDR3 sequence (DNA): TGTGCCAGCAGCTCGGGACTTACGAGAGATGAGCAGTTCTTC. Its translation is CASSSGLTRDEQFF. This chain uses TRBV7-9 with TRBJ2-1; a weak D match, TRBD2 (6 bases). Germline V gene sequence: CDR1 SEHNR, CDR2 FQNEAQ (reference sequence). The V gene lost 4 bases and the J gene lost 8 bases, with 15 bases spanning the gap. CDR3 length equals 14 residues.

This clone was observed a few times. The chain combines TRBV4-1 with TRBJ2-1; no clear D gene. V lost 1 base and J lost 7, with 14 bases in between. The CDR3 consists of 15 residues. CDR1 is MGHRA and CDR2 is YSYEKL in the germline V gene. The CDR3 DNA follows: TGCGCCAGCAGCCAAGGCCAGGTGTCTCGGAATGAGCAGTTCTTC. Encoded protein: CASSQGQVSRNEQFF.

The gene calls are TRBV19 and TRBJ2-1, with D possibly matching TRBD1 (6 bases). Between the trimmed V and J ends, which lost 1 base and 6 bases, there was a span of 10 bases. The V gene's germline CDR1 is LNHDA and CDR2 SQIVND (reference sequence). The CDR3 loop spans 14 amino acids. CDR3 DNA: TGTGCCAGTAGTATAGGAGGGGGAGTCAATGAGCAGTTCTTC. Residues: CASSIGGGVNEQFF.

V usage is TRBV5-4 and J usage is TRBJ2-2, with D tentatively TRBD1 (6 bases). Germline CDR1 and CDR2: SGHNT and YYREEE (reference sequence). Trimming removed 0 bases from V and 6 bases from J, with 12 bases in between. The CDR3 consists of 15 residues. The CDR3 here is CASSLEQGWAGELFF. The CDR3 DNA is TGTGCCAGCAGCTTGGAACAGGGCTGGGCCGGGGAGCTGTTTTTT.